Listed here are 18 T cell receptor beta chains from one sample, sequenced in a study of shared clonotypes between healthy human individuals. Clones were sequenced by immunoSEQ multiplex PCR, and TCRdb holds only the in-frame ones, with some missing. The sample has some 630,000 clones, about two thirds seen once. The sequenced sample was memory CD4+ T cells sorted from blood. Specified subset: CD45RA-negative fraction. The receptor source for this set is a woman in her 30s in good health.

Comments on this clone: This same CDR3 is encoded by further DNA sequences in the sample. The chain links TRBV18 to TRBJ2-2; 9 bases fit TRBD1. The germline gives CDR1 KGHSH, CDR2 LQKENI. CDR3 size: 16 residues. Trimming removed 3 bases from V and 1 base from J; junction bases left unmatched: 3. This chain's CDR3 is CASSPRQGVNTGELFF. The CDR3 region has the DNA TGTGCCAGCTCACCCCGACAGGGGGTGAACACCGGGGAGCTGTTTTTT. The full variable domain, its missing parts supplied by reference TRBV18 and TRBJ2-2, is NAGVMQNPRHLVRRRGQEARLRCSPMKGHSHVYWYRQLPEEGLKFMVYLQKENIIDESGMPKERFSAEFPKEGPSILRIQQVVRGDSAAYFCASSPRQGVNTGELFFGEGSRLTVL.

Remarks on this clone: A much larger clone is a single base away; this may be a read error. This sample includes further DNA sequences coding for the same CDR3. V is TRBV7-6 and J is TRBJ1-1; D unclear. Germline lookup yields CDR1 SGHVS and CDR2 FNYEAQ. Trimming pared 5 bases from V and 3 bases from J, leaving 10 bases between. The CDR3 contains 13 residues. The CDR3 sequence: CASSPQRDTEAFF. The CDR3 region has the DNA TGTGCCAGCAGCCCACAGAGGGACACTGAAGCTTTCTTT.

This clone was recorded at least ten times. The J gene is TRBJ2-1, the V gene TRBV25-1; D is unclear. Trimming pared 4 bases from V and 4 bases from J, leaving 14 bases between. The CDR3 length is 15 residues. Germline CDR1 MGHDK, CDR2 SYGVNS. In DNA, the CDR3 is TGTGCCAGCAGTGGGTCAAGAACGGATTACAATGAGCAGTTCTTC. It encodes CASSGSRTDYNEQFF. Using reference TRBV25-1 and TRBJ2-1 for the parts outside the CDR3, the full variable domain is EADIYQTPRYLVIGTGKKITLECSQTMGHDKMYWYQQDPGMELHLIHYSYGVNSTEKGDLSSESTVSRIRTEHFPLTLESARPSHTSQYLCASSGSRTDYNEQFFGPGTRLTVL.

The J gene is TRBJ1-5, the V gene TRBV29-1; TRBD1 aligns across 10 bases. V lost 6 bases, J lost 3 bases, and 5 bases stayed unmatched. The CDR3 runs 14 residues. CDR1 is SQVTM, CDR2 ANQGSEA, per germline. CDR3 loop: CSVGTGDDNQPQHF. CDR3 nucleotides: TGCAGCGTCGGGACAGGGGATGACAATCAGCCCCAGCATTTT.

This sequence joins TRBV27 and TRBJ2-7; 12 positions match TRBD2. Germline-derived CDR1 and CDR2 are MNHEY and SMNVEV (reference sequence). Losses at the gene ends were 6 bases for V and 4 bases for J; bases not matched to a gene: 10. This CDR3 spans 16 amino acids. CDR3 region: CASRPHPTSGRYEQYF. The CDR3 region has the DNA TGTGCCAGCAGACCCCACCCCACTAGCGGGAGGTACGAGCAGTACTTC.

In nucleotides, the CDR3 is TGTGCCAGCTCACCCGGGACAGGGGGCTCCTTTAATGAAAAACTGTTTTTT. Its protein product is CASSPGTGGSFNEKLFF. J is TRBJ1-4 and V is TRBV18, with 12 bases lining up with TRBD1. V was pared by 3 bases and J by 4 bases, with 6 bases of the junction left unmatched. From germline, CDR1 is KGHSH and CDR2 LQKENI. This CDR3 spans 17 amino acids.

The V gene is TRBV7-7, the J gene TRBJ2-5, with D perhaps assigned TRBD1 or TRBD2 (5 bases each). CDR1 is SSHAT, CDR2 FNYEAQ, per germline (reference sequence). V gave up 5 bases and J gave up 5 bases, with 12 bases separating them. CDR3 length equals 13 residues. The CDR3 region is CASSLGESETQYF. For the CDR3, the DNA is TGTGCCAGCAGCCTGGGGGAATCGGAGACCCAGTACTTC.

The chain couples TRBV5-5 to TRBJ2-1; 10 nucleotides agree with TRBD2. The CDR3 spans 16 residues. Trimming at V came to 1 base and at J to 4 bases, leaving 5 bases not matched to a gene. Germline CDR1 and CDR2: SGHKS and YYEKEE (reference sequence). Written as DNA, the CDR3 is TGTGCCAGCAGCTTGCGACCTAGCGGGGGTTACAATGAGCAGTTCTTC. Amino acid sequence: CASSLRPSGGYNEQFF.

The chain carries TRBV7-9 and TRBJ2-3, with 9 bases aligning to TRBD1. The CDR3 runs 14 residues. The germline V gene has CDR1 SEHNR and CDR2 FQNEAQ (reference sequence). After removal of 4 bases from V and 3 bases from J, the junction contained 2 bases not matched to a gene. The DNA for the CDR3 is TGTGCCAGCAGCTCCGGGACAGGGACAGATACGCAGTATTTT. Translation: CASSSGTGTDTQYF.

The CDR3 DNA reads as TGTGCCAGCAGCACCGGGACGTTTGGGGCCAACGTCCTGACTTTC. Amino acid sequence: CASSTGTFGANVLTF. J is TRBJ2-6 and V is TRBV11-3; tentatively, D is TRBD1 or TRBD2 (5 bases each). This CDR3 region has 15 residues. CDR1 SGHNT and CDR2 YENEEA come from the germline V gene. Trimming shortened V by 5 bases and J by 3 bases, and 11 bases separated the two germline ends.

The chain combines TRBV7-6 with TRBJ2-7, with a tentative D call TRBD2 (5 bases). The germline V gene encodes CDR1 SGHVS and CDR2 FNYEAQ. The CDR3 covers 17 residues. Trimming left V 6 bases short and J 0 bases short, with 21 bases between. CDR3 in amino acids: CASSSLGADDASYEQYF. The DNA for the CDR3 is TGTGCCAGCAGTTCCCTAGGAGCGGATGACGCCTCCTACGAGCAGTACTTC.

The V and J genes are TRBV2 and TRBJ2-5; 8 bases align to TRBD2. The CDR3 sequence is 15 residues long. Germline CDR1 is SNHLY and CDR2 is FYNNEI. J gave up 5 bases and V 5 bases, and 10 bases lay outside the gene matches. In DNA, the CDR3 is TGTGCCAGCAGTTTCCGACTAGCGAAAAGGGAGACCCAGTACTTC. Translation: CASSFRLAKRETQYF.

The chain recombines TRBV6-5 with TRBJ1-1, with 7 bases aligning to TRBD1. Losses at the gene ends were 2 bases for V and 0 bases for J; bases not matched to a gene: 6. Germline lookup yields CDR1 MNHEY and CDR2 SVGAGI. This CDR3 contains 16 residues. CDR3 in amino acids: CASSYGAGQLNTEAFF. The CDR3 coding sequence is TGTGCCAGCAGTTACGGGGCGGGACAGCTGAACACTGAAGCTTTCTTT.

CDR3 in amino acids: CASSPPHGTILNYGYTF. The CDR3 bases are TGCGCCAGCAGCCCCCCACACGGGACGATACTCAACTATGGCTACACCTTC. The rearrangement links TRBV4-1 to TRBJ1-2, with D possibly matching TRBD1 (5 bases). Germline assignment: CDR1 MGHRA and CDR2 YSYEKL. The CDR3 is made up of 17 amino acids. V lost 4 bases to trimming and J lost 2 bases, with 20 bases between them.

CDR3 amino acids: CASSTQGARGRAAFF. CDR3 DNA sequence: TGTGCCAGCAGCACGCAGGGGGCGAGGGGACGGGCCGCTTTCTTT. This chain joins TRBV27 and TRBJ1-1; 8 nucleotides agree with TRBD1. The CDR3 loop spans 15 amino acids. CDR1 and CDR2 (germline): MNHEY, SMNVEV (reference sequence). The junction had 17 bases not matched to a gene; V was cut back by 6 bases and J by 11 bases.

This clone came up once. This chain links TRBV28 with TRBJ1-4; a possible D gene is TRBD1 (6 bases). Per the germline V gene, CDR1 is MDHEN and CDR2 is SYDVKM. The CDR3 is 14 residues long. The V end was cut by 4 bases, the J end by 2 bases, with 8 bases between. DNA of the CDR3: TGTGCCAGCAGTTCGGACAGCACTAATGAAAAACTGTTTTTT. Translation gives CASSSDSTNEKLFF.

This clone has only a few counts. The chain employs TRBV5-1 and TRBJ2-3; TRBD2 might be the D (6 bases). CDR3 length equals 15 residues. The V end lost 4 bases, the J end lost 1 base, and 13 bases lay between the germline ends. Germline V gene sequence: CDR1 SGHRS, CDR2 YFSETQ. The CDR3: CASSGGLRGTDTQYF. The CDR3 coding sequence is TGCGCCAGCAGCGGGGGACTCAGGGGCACAGATACGCAGTATTTT.

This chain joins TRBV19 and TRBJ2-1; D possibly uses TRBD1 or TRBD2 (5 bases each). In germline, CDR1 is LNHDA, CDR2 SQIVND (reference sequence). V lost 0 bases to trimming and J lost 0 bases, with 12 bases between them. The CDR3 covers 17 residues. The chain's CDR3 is CASSIDFGATSYNEQFF. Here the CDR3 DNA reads TGTGCCAGTAGTATAGATTTCGGGGCGACCTCCTACAATGAGCAGTTCTTC.